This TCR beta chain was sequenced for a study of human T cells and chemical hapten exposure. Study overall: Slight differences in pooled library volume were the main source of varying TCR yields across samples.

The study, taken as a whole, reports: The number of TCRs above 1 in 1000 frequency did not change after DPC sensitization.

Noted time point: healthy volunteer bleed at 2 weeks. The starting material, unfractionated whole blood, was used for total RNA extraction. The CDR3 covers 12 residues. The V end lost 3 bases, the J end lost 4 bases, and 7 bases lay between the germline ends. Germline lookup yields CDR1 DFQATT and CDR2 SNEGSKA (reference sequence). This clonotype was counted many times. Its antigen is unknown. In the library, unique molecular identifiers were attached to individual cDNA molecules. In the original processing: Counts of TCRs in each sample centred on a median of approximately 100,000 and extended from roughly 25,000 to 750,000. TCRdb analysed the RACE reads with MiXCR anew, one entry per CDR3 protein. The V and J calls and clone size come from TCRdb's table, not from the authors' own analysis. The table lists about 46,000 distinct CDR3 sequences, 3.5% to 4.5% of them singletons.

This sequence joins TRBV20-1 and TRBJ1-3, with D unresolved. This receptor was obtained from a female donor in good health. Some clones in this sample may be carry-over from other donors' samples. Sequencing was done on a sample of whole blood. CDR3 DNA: TGCAGTGCTAGTGCCCCCGGAAACACCATATATTTT. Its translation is CSASAPGNTIYF.